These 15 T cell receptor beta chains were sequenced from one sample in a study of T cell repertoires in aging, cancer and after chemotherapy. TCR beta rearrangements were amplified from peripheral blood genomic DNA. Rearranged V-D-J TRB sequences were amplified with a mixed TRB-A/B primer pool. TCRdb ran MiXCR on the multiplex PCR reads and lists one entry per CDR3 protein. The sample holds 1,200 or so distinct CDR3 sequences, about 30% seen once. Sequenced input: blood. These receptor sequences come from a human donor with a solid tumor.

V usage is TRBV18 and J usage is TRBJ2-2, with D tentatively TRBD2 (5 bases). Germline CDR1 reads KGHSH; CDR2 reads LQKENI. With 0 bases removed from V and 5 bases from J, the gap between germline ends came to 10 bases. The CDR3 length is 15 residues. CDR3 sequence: CASSPPIRGTGELFF. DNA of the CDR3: TGTGCCAGCTCACCACCAATCCGCGGGACCGGGGAGCTGTTTTTT.

The CDR3 region is CASSIRGARNSPLHF. The CDR3 DNA is TGTGCCAGTAGTATCCGCGGCGCCAGAAATTCACCCCTCCACTTT. The chain uses TRBV19 and TRBJ1-6; D call uncertain. The germline gives CDR1 LNHDA, CDR2 SQIVND (reference sequence). V lost 3 bases, J lost 7 bases, and 13 bases lay in between. CDR3 size: 15 residues.

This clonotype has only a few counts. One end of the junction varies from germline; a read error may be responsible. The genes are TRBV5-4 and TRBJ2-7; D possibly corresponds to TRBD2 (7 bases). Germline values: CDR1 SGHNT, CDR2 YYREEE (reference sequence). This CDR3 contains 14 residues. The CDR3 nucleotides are TGTGCCAGCAGCTTCCGGGGACAAGGGGGACTATCTTCCTTC. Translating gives CASSFRGQGGLSSF.

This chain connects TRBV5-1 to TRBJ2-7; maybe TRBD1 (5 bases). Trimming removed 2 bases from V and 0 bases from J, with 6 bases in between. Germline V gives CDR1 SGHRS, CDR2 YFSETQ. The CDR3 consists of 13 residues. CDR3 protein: CASSFQGSYEQYF. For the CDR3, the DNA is TGCGCCAGCAGCTTTCAGGGCTCCTACGAGCAGTACTTC.

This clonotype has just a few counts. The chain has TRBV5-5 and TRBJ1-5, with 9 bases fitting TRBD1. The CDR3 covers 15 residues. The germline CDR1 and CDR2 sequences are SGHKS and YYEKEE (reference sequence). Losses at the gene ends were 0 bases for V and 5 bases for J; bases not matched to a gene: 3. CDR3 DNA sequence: TGTGCCAGCAGCTTGGATGGGACAGGGTATCAGCCCCAGCATTTT. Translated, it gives CASSLDGTGYQPQHF.

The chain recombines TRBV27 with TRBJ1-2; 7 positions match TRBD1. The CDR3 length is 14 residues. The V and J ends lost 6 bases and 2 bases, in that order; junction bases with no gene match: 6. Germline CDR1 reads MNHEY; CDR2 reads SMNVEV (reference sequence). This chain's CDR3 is CASRSLDRNYGYTF. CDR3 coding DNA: TGTGCCAGCAGGTCTTTGGACAGGAACTATGGCTACACCTTC.

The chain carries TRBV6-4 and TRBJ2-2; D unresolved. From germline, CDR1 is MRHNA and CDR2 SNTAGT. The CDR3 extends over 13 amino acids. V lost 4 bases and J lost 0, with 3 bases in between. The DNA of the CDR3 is TGTGCCAGCAGTGCTTCGAACACCGGGGAGCTGTTTTTT. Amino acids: CASSASNTGELFF.

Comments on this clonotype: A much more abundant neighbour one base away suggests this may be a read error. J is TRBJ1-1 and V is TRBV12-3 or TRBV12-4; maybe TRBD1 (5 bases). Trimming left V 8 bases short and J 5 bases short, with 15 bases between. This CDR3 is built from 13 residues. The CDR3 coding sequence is TGTGCCAGCGGGCAGGGAAGTGGTACTGAAGCTTTCTTT. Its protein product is CASGQGSGTEAFF.

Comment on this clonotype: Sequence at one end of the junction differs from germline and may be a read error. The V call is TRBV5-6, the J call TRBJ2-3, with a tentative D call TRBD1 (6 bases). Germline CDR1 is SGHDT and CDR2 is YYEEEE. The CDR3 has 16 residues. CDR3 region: CASSPLQQGFSDTQYF. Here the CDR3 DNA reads TGCGCCAGCAGCCCCCTCCAACAGGGTTTTTCGGATACGCAGTATTTT.

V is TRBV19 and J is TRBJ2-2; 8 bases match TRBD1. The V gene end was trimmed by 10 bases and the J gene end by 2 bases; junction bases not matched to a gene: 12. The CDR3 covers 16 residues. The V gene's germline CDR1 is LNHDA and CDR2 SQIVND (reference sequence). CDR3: CATGGGDRRNTGELFF. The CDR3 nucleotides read TGTGCCACCGGGGGCGGGGACAGGCGAAACACCGGGGAGCTGTTTTTT. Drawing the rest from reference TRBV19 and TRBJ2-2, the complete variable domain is DGGITQSPKYLFRKEGQNVTLSCEQNLNHDAMYWYRQDPGQGLRLIYYSQIVNDFQKGDIAEGYSVSREKKESFPLTVTSAQKNPTAFYLCATGGGDRRNTGELFFGEGSRLTVL.

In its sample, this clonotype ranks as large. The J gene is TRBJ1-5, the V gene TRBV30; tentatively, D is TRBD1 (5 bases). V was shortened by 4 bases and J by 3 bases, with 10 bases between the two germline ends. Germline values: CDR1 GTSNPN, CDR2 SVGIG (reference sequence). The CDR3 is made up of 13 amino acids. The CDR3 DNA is TGTGCCTGGACCCTGGACACCAATCAGCCCCAGCATTTT. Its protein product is CAWTLDTNQPQHF.

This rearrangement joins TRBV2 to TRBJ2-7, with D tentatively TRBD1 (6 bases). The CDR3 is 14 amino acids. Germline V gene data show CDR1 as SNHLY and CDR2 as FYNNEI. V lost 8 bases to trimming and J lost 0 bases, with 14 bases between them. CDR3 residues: CASRSGQSSYEQYF. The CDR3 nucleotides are TGTGCCAGCCGATCAGGACAGAGCTCCTACGAGCAGTACTTC. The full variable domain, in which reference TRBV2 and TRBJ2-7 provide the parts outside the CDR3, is EPEVTQTPSHQVTQMGQEVILRCVPISNHLYFYWYRQILGQKVEFLVSFYNNEISEKSEIFDDQFSVERPDGSNFTLKIRSTKLEDSAMYFCASRSGQSSYEQYFGPGTRLTVT.

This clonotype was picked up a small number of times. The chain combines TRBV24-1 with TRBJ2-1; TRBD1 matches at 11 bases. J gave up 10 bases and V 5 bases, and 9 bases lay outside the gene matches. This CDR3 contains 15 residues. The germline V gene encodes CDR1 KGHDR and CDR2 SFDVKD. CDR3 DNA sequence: TGTGCCACCAGTGCGGTGGGACAGGGGGTCTCAGAGCAGTTCTTC. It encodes CATSAVGQGVSEQFF.

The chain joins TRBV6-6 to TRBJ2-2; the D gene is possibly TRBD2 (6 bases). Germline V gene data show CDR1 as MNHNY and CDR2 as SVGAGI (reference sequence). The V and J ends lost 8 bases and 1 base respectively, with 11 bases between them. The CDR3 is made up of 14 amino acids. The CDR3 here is CASRAGGNTGELFF. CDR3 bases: TGTGCCAGCCGCGCCGGGGGGAACACCGGGGAGCTGTTTTTT.

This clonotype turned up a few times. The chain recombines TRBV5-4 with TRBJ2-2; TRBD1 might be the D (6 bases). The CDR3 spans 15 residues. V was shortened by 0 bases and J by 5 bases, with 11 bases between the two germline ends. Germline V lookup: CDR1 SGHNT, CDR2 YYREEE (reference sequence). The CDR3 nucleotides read TGTGCCAGCAGCTTGGCAGGGGTAGATACCGGGGAGCTGTTTTTT. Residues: CASSLAGVDTGELFF.